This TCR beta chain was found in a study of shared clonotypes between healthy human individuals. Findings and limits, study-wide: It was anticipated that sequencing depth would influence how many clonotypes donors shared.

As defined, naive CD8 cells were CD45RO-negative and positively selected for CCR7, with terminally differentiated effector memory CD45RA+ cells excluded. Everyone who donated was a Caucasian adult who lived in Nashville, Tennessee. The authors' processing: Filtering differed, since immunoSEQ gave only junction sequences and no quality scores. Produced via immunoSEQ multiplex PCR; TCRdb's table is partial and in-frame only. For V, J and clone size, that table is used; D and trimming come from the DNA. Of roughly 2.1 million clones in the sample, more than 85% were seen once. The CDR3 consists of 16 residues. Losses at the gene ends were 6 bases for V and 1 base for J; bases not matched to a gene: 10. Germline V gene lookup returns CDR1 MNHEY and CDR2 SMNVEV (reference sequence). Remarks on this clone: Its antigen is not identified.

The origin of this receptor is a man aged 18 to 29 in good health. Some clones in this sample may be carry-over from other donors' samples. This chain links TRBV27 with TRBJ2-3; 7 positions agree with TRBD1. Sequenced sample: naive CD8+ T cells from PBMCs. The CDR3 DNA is TGTGCCAGCAGCAGACTCCGGGACAGAGGCACAGATACGCAGTATTTT. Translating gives CASSRLRDRGTDTQYF.